This T cell receptor beta chain was captured by sequencing in a study of response to subunit inactivated influenza vaccine. Overall study results and limits: Each seasonal influenza vaccination, the authors suggested, recruits few new T cells.

From germline, CDR1 is SQVTM and CDR2 ANQGSEA. The V end was cut by 2 bases, the J end by 8 bases, with 13 bases between. The CDR3 length is 13 residues. A few counts support this clonotype. Its antigen is unknown. MiXCR was run by TCRdb on the RT-PCR reads, yielding one entry per CDR3 protein. The sample contains hundreds of thousands of distinct CDR3 sequences, 13% to 15% of which appear only once. Material: PBMCs from blood, obtained 14 days before vaccination. The clonotype comes from a man aged 50 or older who received an inactivated influenza vaccine. The chain employs TRBV29-1 and TRBJ2-1; D might be TRBD2 (6 bases). The CDR3 coding sequence is TGCAGCGTTGAAACCCCGGCTAGCGATGAGCAGTTCTTC. Protein product: CSVETPASDEQFF.